The 5 T cell receptor beta chains below were found in one sample sequenced in a study of blood T cell repertoires in COVID-19. TCRdb's copy holds only in-frame clones and misses some; the assay was immunoSEQ multiplex PCR. Of 250,000 to 400,000 clones in the sample, approximately 91% were seen once. Sequences were obtained from PBMCs or T cells enriched from blood (not recorded which). These receptors were obtained from a man aged 60 to 69 who had recovered from COVID-19.

This chain uses TRBV5-1 with TRBJ2-3; 14 bases are shared with TRBD2. Germline CDR1 is SGHRS and CDR2 is YFSETQ. The ends lost 2 bases at V and 7 bases at J; junction bases unmatched: 15. CDR3 size: 19 residues. The CDR3 region has the DNA TGCGCCAGCAGCTTCTCCGGTTCCGGGACTAGCGGGAGAAGAAATACGCAGTATTTT. It encodes CASSFSGSGTSGRRNTQYF.

A word on this clone: Other DNA sequences in this specimen translate into the identical CDR3. J is TRBJ1-2 and V is TRBV5-1; 8 bases agree with TRBD1. Per the germline V gene, CDR1 is SGHRS and CDR2 is YFSETQ. This CDR3 has 14 amino acids. The junction had 5 bases not matched to a gene; V was cut back by 2 bases and J by 5 bases. The CDR3 region has the DNA TGCGCCAGCAGCTTAGGACAGGGTAATTATGGCTACACCTTC. Translated, it gives CASSLGQGNYGYTF.

The chain couples TRBV19 to TRBJ1-3, with D hard to call. The CDR3 has 14 residues. Germline assignment: CDR1 LNHDA and CDR2 SQIVND (reference sequence). The V and J ends lost 4 bases and 5 bases respectively, with 12 bases between them. CDR3 sequence: CASSTQSLRNTIYF. The CDR3 nucleotides are TGTGCCAGTAGTACCCAGTCGCTGAGAAACACCATATATTTT. The full variable domain, completed using reference TRBV19 and TRBJ1-3, is DGGITQSPKYLFRKEGQNVTLSCEQNLNHDAMYWYRQDPGQGLRLIYYSQIVNDFQKGDIAEGYSVSREKKESFPLTVTSAQKNPTAFYLCASSTQSLRNTIYFGEGSWLTVV.

The chain couples TRBV5-4 to TRBJ2-7, with TRBD2 matching over 7 bases. The V segment lost 3 bases and the J segment 2 bases; nucleotides outside the gene matches: 8. There are 15 residues in the CDR3. From germline, CDR1 is SGHNT and CDR2 YYREEE (reference sequence). This CDR3 is CASSYERGPTYEQYF. The CDR3 DNA reads as TGTGCCAGCAGCTATGAGCGGGGTCCAACCTACGAGCAGTACTTC.

The V call is TRBV18, the J call TRBJ2-4; weak D call: TRBD2 (6 bases). Trimming stripped 3 bases from V and 9 bases from J, with 18 bases between. Germline V gene lookup returns CDR1 KGHSH and CDR2 LQKENI. The CDR3 runs 15 residues. The CDR3 DNA reads as TGTGCCAGCTCACCCATGGGACTCAATGGGGTCATTCAGTACTTC. Amino acids: CASSPMGLNGVIQYF.